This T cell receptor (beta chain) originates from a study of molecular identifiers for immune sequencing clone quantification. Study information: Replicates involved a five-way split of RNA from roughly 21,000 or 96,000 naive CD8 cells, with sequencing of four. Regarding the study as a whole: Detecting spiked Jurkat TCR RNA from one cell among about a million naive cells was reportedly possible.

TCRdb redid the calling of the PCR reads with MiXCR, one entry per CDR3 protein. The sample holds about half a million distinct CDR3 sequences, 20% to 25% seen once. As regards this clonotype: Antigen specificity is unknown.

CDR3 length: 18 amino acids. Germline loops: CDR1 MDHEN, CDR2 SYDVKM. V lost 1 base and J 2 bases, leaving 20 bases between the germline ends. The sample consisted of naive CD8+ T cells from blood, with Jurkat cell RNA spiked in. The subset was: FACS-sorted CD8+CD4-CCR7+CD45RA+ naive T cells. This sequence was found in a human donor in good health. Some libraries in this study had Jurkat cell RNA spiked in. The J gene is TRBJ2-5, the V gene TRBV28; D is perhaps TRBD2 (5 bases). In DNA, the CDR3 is TGTGCCAGCAGTTTATTGGCGCGTCAGCAAGCGGAGCAAGAGACCCAGTACTTC. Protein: CASSLLARQQAEQETQYF.